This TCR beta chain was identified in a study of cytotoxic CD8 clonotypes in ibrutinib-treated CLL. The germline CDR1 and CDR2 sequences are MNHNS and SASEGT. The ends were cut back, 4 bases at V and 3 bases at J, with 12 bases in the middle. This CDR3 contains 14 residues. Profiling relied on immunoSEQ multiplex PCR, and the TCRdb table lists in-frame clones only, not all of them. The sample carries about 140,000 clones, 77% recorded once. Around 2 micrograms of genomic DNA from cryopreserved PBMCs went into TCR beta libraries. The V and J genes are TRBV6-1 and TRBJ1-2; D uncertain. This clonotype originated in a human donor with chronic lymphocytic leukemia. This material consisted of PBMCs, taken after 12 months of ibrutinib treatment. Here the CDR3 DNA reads TGTGCCAGCAGTGTTTGGGAATTTGACTATGGCTACACCTTC. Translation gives CASSVWEFDYGYTF.